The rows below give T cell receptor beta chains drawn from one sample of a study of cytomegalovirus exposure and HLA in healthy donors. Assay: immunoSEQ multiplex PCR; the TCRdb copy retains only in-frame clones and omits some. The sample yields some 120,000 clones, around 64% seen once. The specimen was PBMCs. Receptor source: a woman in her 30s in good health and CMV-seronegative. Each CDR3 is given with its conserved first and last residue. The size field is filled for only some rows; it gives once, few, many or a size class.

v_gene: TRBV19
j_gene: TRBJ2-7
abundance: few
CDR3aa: CASSKFGTGRYEQYF

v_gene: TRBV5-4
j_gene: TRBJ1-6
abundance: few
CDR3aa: CASSLDRVWSPLHF

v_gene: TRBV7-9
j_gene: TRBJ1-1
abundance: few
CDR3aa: CASSLVGTGTNTEAFF

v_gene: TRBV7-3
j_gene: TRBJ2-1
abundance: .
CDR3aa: CASSLTGSPNEQFF

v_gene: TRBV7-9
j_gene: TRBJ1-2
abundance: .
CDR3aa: CASSLAREFGQYGYTF

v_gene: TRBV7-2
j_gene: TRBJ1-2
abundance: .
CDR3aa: CASSLEGGQPKINYGYTF

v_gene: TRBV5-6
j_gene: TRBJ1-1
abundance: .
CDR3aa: CASSSSGHFYTEAFF

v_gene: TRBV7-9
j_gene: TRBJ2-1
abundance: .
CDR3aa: CASSLATSGEWFEQFF

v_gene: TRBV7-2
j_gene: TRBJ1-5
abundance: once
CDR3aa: CASSLGVRNNQPQHF

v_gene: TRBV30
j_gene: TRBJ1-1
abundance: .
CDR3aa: CAWSEQGTTEAFF

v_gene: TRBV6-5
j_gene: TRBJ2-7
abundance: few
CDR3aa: CASTITQGAYEQYF

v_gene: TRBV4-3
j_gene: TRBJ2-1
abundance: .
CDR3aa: CASSPGLAGSFNNEQFF

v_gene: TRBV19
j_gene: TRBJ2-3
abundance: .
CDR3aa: CASSVAGPRAGTDTQYF

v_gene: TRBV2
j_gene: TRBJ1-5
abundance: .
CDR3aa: CASSEGTQGQGNQPQHF

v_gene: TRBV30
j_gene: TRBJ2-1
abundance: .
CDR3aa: CAWSEQIAPPAHEQFF

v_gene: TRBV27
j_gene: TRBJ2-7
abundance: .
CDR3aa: CASSGSSYEQYF

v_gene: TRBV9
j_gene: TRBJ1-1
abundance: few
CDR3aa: CASSTGHLGVDTEAFF

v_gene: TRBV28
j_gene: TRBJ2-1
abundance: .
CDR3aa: CASSLMVSGAYNEQFF

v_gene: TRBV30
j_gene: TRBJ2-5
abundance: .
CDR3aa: CAWRGLAGGETQYF

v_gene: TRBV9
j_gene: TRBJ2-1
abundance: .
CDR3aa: CASSVTGLSYNEQFF

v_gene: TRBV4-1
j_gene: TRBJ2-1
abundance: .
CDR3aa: CASSQDGLAGGRYEQFF

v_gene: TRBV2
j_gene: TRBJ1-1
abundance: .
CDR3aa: CATVEQGWDTEAFF

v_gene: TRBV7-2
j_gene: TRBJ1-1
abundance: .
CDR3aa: CASSLGMGQGIDTEAFF

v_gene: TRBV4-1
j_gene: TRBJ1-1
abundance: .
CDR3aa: CASSQPGGTEAFF

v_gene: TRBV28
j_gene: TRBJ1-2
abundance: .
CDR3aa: CASSGSGGNYGYTF

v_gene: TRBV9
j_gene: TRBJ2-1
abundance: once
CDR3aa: CASSLAAGGPLNEQFF

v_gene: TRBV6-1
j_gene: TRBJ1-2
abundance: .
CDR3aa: CAGGGIYGYTF

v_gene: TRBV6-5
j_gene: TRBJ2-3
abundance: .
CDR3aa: CASSPPGGGTDTQYF

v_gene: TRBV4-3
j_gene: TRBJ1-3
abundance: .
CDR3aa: CASSQNPSSGNTIYF